This T cell receptor (beta chain) was captured by sequencing in a study of OX40 agonist ivuxolimab in advanced cancers. Study at large: Each dose-escalation patient presented with hepatocellular carcinoma, melanoma, renal cell or head and neck cancer.

Baseline, cycle 4 day 1, and cycle 7 day 1 were the blood sampling points. Here immunoSEQ multiplex PCR was the method, and the copy in TCRdb shows in-frame clones only, minus some. The table records approximately 54,000 clones, 91% of them present only once. Study results and limitations: Mean expanded clone counts were higher in CD8+ than CD4+ T cells. The study did not work out the antigen specificity of the expanded peripheral T cells.

Concerning this clone itself: Its antigen is unknown.

The material was CD4+ or CD8+ T cells sorted from blood, obtained in a trial of the OX40 agonist ivuxolimab. This TCR was recovered from an adult with an advanced solid tumor such as melanoma, head and neck, liver or kidney cancer.

Here the CDR3 reads CASSQPGQGSGHEQFF. In DNA form, the CDR3 reads TGTGCCAGCAGCCAACCCGGACAGGGCAGCGGACATGAGCAGTTCTTC. J is TRBJ2-1 and V is TRBV4-2; 8 bases agree with TRBD1. The V gene's germline CDR1 is LGHNA and CDR2 YNFKEQ. This CDR3 region has 16 residues. J was trimmed by 8 bases and V by 2 bases; bases with no gene match: 11.